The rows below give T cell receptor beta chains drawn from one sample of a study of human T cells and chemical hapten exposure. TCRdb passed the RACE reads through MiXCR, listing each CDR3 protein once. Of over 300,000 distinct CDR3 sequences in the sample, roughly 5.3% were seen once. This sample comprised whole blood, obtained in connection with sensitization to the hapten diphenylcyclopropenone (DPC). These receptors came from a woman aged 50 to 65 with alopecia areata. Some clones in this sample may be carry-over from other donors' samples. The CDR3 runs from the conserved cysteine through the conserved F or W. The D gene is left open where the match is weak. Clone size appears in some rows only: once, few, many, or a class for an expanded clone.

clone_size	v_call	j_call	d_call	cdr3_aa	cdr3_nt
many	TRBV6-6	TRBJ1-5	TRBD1	CASTPPGQLQPQHF	TGTGCCAGCACTCCCCCGGGACAGCTACAGCCCCAGCATTTT
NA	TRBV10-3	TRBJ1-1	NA	CAISEPGQYTNTEAFF	TGTGCCATCAGTGAGCCAGGCCAGTACACGAACACTGAAGCTTTCTTT
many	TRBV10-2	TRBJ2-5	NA	CASSEGGYMETQYF	TGCGCCAGCAGTGAGGGGGGGTACATGGAGACCCAGTACTTC
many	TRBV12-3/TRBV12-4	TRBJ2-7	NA	CASSREGGVYEQYF	TGTGCCAGCAGCCGTGAAGGGGGGGTCTACGAGCAGTACTTC
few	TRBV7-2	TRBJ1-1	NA	CASSPFFGIPEAFF	TGTGCCAGCAGCCCCTTCTTTGGGATACCTGAAGCTTTCTTT
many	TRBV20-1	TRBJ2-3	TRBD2	CSADGSGGPDTQYF	TGCAGTGCTGATGGTAGCGGGGGCCCAGATACGCAGTATTTT
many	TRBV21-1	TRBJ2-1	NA	CASSKKEETGDLRDEQFF	TGTGCCAGCAGCAAAAAAGAAGAGACAGGGGACCTGAGGGATGAGCAGTTCTTC
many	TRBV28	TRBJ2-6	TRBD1	CASSPRQGRYSGANVLTF	TGTGCCAGCAGTCCACGACAGGGGCGCTACTCTGGGGCCAACGTCCTGACTTTC
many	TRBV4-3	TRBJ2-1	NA	CASSQVPGDHEQFF	TGCGCCAGCAGCCAAGTCCCAGGGGACCATGAGCAGTTCTTC
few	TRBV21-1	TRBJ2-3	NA	CASSSRGLAETDTQYF	TGTGCCAGCAGCAGTAGGGGACTAGCGGAAACAGATACGCAGTATTTT
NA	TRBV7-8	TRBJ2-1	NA	CASSQEGPILNEQFF	TGTGCCAGCAGCCAAGAGGGCCCAATTCTAAATGAGCAGTTCTTC
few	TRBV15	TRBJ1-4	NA	CATSPGRSNEKLFF	TGTGCCACCAGCCCGGGACGGAGTAATGAAAAACTGTTTTTT
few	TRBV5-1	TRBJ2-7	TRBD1	CASSFEPTGGFGNEQYF	TGCGCCAGCAGTTTCGAACCGACAGGGGGTTTCGGGAATGAGCAGTACTTC
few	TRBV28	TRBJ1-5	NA	CASSSLWAVQPQHF	TGTGCCAGCAGCTCTCTATGGGCGGTTCAGCCCCAGCATTTT
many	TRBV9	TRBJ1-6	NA	CASSDGQRYSPLHF	TGTGCCAGCAGCGATGGACAGCGTTATTCACCCCTCCACTTT
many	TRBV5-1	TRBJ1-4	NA	CASSLTPDKATNEKLFF	TGCGCCAGCAGCTTGACGCCAGATAAAGCAACTAATGAAAAACTGTTTTTT
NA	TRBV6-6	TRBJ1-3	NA	CASSYSTSGVRNTIYF	TGTGCCAGCAGTTACTCGACTTCAGGGGTTAGAAACACCATATATTTT
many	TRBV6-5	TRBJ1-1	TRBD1	CASSYDRGIEAFF	TGTGCCAGCAGTTATGACAGGGGGATTGAAGCTTTCTTT
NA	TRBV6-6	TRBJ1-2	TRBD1	CASSYLAGQGDGYTF	TGTGCCAGCAGTTACCTAGCGGGACAGGGTGATGGCTACACCTTC
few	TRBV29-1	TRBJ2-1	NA	CSVDAGRINEQFF	TGCAGCGTTGATGCGGGGAGGATCAATGAGCAGTTCTTC
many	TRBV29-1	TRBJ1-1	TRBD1	CSVVGQLNTEAFF	TGCAGCGTTGTGGGACAGCTGAACACTGAAGCTTTCTTT
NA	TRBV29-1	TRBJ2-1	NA	CSQGGAGAINEQFF	TGCAGCCAGGGGGGAGCGGGAGCGATCAATGAGCAGTTCTTC
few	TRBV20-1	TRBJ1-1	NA	CSARAGYREAFF	TGCAGTGCTAGAGCGGGGTACCGTGAAGCTTTCTTT
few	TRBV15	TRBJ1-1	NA	CATSRGQKDEAFF	TGTGCCACCAGCAGAGGTCAGAAGGATGAAGCTTTCTTT
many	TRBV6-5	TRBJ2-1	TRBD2	CASTPGLANNEQFF	TGTGCCAGCACCCCGGGACTAGCGAACAATGAGCAGTTCTTC
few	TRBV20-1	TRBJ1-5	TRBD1	CSADRGIGNQPQHF	TGCAGTGCTGACAGGGGAATCGGAAATCAGCCCCAGCATTTT
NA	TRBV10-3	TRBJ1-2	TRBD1	CAIRTGGKGYTF	TGTGCCATCAGGACAGGGGGCAAGGGCTACACCTTC
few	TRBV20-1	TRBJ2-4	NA	CSARGVDIQYF	TGCAGTGCTAGAGGTGTAGACATTCAGTACTTC
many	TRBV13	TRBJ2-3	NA	CASSLGTGRTDTQYF	TGTGCCAGCAGCTTAGGAACAGGACGCACAGATACGCAGTATTTT
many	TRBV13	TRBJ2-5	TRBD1	CASSLGDRAGETQYF	TGTGCCAGCAGCTTAGGCGACAGGGCTGGAGAGACCCAGTACTTC
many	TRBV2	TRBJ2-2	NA	CASAVDTGELFF	TGTGCCAGCGCAGTGGACACCGGGGAGCTGTTTTTT
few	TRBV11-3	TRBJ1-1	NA	CASSLNPRNTEAFF	TGTGCCAGCAGCTTAAATCCGAGGAACACTGAAGCTTTCTTT
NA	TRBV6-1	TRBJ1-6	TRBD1	CASSEAPQGAESPLHF	TGTGCCAGCAGTGAAGCACCGCAGGGGGCGGAATCACCCCTCCACTTT
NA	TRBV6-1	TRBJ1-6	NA	CASSDGAIRYNSPLHF	TGTGCCAGCAGTGACGGGGCTATCCGCTATAATTCACCCCTCCACTTT
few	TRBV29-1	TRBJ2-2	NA	CSVRTENTGELFF	TGCAGCGTTCGGACGGAGAACACCGGGGAGCTGTTTTTT
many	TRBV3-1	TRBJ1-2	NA	CASSQRGVDGYTF	TGTGCCAGCAGCCAGAGGGGGGTGGATGGCTACACCTTC
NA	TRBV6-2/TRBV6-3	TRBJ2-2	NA	CASSFGIGELFF	TGTGCCAGCAGTTTCGGGATCGGGGAGCTGTTTTTT
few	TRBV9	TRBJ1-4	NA	CASSVGQLDEKLFF	TGTGCCAGCAGCGTAGGACAGCTGGATGAAAAACTGTTTTTT
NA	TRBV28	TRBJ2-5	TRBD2	CASKSAGGETQYF	TGTGCCAGCAAATCGGCGGGAGGGGAGACCCAGTACTTC
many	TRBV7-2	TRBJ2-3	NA	CASSSRPRVPGDTQYF	TGTGCCAGCAGCTCCCGCCCCCGGGTCCCTGGTGATACGCAGTATTTT
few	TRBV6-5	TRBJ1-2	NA	CASSYPEGSGYTF	TGTGCCAGCAGTTACCCCGAGGGAAGTGGCTACACCTTC
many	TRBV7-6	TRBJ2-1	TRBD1	CASSRGTGVYNEQFF	TGTGCCAGCAGCCGCGGGACAGGGGTGTACAATGAGCAGTTCTTC
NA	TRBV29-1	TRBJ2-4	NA	CTGQLLAKNIQYF	TGCACCGGCCAACTCCTAGCCAAAAACATTCAGTACTTC
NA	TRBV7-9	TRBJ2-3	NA	CASSLMAGTTDTQYF	TGTGCCAGCAGCTTAATGGCGGGGACCACGGATACGCAGTATTTT
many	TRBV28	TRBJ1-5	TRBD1	CASSTLQGSNQPQHF	TGTGCCAGCAGTACCCTACAGGGGAGCAATCAGCCCCAGCATTTT
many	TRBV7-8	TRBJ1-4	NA	CASSLVGAANEKLFF	TGTGCCAGCAGCTTAGTAGGAGCGGCTAATGAAAAACTGTTTTTT